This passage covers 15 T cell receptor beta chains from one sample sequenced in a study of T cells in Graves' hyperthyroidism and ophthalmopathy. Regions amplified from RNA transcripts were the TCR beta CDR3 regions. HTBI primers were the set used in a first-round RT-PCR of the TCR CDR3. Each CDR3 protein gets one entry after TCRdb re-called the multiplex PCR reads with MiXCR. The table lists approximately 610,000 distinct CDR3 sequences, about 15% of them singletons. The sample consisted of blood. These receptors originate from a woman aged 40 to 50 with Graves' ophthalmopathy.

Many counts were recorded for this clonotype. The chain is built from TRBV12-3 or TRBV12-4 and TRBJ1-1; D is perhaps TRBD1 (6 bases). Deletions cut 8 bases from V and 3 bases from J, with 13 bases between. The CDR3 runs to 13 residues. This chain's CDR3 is CASCPRGDTEAFF. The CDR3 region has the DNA TGTGCCAGCTGTCCTAGGGGGGACACTGAAGCTTTCTTT.

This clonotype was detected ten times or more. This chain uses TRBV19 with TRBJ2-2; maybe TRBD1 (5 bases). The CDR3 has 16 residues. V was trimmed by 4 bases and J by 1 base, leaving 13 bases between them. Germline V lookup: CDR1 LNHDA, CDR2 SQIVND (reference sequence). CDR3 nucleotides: TGTGCCAGTAGTACTTCGGACAACTTGAACACCGGGGAGCTGTTTTTT. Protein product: CASSTSDNLNTGELFF.

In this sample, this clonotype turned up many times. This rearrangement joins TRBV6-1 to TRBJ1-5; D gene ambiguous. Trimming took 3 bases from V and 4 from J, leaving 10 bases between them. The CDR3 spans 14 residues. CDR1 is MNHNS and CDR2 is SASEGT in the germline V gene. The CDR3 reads CASSDSLTNQPQHF. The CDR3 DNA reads TGTGCCAGCAGTGACAGCCTTACGAATCAGCCCCAGCATTTT.

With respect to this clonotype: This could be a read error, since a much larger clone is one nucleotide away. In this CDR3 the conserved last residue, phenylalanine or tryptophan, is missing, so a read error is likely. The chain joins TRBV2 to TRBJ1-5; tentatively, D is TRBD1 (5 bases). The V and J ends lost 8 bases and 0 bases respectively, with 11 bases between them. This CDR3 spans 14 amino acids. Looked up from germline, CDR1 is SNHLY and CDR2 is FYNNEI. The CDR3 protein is CASGGGDSNQPQHS. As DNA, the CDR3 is TGTGCCAGCGGTGGGGGGGATAGCAATCAGCCCCAGCATTCT.

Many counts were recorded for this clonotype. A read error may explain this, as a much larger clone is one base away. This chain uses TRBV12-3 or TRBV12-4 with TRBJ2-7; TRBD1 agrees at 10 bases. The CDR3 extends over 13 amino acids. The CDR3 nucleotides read TGTGCCAGTATTGGGACAGGGGACTACGAGCAGCACTTC. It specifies CASIGTGDYEQHF.

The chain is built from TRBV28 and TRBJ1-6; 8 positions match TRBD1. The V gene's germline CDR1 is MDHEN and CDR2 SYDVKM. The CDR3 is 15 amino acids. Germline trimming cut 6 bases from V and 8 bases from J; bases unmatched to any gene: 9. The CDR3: CASRKNRGGHSPLHF. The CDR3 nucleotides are TGTGCCAGCAGAAAAAACAGGGGGGGGCATTCACCCCTCCACTTT.

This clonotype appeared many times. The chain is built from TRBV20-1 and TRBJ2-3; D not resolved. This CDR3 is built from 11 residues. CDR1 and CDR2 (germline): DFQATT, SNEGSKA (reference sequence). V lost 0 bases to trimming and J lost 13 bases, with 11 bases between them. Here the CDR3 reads CSARDLAVEYF. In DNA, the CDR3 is TGCAGTGCTAGAGATTTGGCGGTAGAGTATTTT.

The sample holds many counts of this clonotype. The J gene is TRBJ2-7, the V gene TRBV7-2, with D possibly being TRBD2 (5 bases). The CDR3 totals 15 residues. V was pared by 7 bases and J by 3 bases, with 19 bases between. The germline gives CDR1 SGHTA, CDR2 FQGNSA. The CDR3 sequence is CASIYRAGRIYEQYF. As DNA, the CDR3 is TGTGCCAGCATCTATCGCGCGGGCAGGATCTACGAGCAGTACTTC.

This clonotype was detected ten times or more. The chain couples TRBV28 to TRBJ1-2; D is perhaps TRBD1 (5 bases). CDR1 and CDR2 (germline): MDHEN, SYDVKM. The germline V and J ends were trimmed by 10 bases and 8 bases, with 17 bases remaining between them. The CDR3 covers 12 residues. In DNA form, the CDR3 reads TGTGCCACCCGAGGGTGGGGCGAGGGCTACACCTTC. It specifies CATRGWGEGYTF.

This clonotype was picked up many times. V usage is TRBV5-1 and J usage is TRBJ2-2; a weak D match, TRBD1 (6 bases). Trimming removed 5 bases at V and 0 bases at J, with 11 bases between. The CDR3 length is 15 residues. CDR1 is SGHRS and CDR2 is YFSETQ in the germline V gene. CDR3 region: CASSLTGPNTGELFF. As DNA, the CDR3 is TGCGCCAGCAGTCTAACAGGGCCGAACACCGGGGAGCTGTTTTTT.

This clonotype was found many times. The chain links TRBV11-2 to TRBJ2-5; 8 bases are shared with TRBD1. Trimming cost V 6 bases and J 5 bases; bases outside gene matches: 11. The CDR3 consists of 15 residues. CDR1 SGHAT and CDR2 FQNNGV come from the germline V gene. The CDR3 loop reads CASRWTGSSGETQYF. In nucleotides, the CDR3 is TGTGCCAGCAGGTGGACAGGGTCAAGTGGGGAGACCCAGTACTTC.

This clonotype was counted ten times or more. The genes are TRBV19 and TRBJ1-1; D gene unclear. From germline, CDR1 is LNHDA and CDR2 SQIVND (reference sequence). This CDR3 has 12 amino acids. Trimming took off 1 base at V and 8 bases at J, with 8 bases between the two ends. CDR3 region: CASSIGEREAFF. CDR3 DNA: TGTGCCAGTAGTATAGGAGAAAGGGAAGCTTTCTTT.

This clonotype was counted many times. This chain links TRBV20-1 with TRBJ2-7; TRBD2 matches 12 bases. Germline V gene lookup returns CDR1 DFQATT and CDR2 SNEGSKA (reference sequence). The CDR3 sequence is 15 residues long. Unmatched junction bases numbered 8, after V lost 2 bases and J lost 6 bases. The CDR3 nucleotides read TGCAGTGCTAGACCCCTAGCGGGAGGGCGTGGCGAGCAGTACTTC. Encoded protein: CSARPLAGGRGEQYF.

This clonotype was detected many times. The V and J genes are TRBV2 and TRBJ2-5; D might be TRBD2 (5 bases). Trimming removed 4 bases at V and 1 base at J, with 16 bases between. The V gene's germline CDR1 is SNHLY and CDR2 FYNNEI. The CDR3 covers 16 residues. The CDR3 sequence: CASSGSTRRGQETQYF. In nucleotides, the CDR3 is TGTGCCAGCAGTGGATCAACCCGACGGGGCCAAGAGACCCAGTACTTC.

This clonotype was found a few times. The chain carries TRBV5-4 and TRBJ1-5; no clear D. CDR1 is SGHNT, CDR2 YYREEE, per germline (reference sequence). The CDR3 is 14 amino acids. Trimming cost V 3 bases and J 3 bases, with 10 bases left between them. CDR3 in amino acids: CASSSEPVNQPQHF. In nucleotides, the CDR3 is TGTGCCAGCAGCTCGGAACCCGTCAATCAGCCCCAGCATTTT. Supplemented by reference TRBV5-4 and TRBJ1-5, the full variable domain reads ETGVTQSPTHLIKTRGQQVTLRCSSQSGHNTVSWYQQALGQGPQFIFQYYREEENGRGNFPPRFSGLQFPNYSSELNVNALELDDSALYLCASSSEPVNQPQHFGDGTRLSIL.